This entry lists 10 T cell receptor beta chains sequenced from one sample in a study of CD8+ T cells in alopecia areata (dated by TCRdb to between 2018 and 2020). The time point label for this specimen denotes: 4 weeks on oral tofacitinib. Reading the label with the study, this specimen's treatment or condition is: oral pan-JAK inhibitor, 5-10 mg twice daily. The receptor library was made with the immunoSEQ multiplex PCR assay. To provide template for TCR sequencing, every sample had RNA extracted and reverse transcribed into cDNA. Here the immuneACCESS table is served through TCRdb, limited to in-frame sequences with V and J called. Missing clones are a known gap in these copies; in checked studies unresolved V genes cover under half, and the rest lacks a known reason. Present in this sample are a few hundred thousand clones, less than 75% of which were seen just once. The ten largest clones take up 1.6% of the sample.

The sample in question was CD4+ T cells sorted from blood, obtained at week 4, from a patient treated with tofacitinib. Receptors were obtained from a human donor with alopecia areata.

This clone was detected only once. The chain recombines TRBV4-3 with TRBJ2-1; no reliable D call. The CDR3 runs to 15 residues. Germline V gives CDR1 LGHNA, CDR2 YSLEER. The germline V and J ends were trimmed by 0 bases and 6 bases, with 12 bases remaining between them. The CDR3 is CASSQEEDGINEQFF. As DNA, the CDR3 is TGCGCCAGCAGCCAAGAAGAAGACGGTATCAATGAGCAGTTCTTC.

In this sample, this clone turned up a few times. The rearrangement joins TRBV18 to TRBJ1-4; D unresolved. CDR3 length equals 12 residues. From germline, CDR1 is KGHSH and CDR2 LQKENI. Trimming shortened V by 3 bases and J by 12 bases, and 11 bases separated the two germline ends. This chain's CDR3 is CASSPHGRELFF. CDR3 sequence (DNA): TGTGCCAGCTCACCCCACGGACGGGAACTGTTTTTT.

In this sample, this clone turned up a few times. The chain links TRBV2 to TRBJ1-1, with a possible D match to TRBD1 (6 bases). The ends were cut back, 8 bases at V and 1 base at J, with 17 bases in the middle. CDR3 size: 15 residues. The germline CDR1 and CDR2 sequences are SNHLY and FYNNEI. CDR3: CASFPGTKENTEAFF. CDR3 DNA sequence: TGTGCCAGCTTCCCCGGGACAAAAGAGAACACTGAAGCTTTCTTT.

The CDR3 is CASSLGPRLATYEQYF. DNA for the CDR3: TGTGCCAGCTCACTGGGCCCCCGACTCGCGACCTACGAGCAGTACTTC. The gene calls are TRBV18 and TRBJ2-7; the D is unclear. This CDR3 has 16 residues. The V end lost 4 bases, the J end lost 2 bases, and 18 bases lay between the germline ends. The V gene's germline CDR1 is KGHSH and CDR2 LQKENI. Complete variable domain (other parts from reference TRBV18 and TRBJ2-7): NAGVMQNPRHLVRRRGQEARLRCSPMKGHSHVYWYRQLPEEGLKFMVYLQKENIIDESGMPKERFSAEFPKEGPSILRIQQVVRGDSAAYFCASSLGPRLATYEQYFGPGTRLTVT.

This clone came up a few times. The V gene is TRBV19, the J gene TRBJ1-2, with D unclear. The length of the CDR3 is 16 residues. Germline CDR1 reads LNHDA; CDR2 reads SQIVND (reference sequence). V shed 8 bases and J shed 8 bases, with 27 bases lying between them. CDR3 sequence reads: CASATPGGREARGYTF. In DNA, the CDR3 is TGTGCCAGTGCCACTCCAGGCGGTCGGGAGGCGCGGGGCTACACCTTC.

The chain carries TRBV7-2 and TRBJ2-5; 8 bases line up with TRBD1. CDR1 and CDR2 (germline): SGHTA, FQGNSA. The V segment lost 5 bases and the J segment 0 bases; nucleotides outside the gene matches: 5. The CDR3 sequence is 15 residues long. The CDR3 here is CASSLQGANQETQYF. The CDR3 DNA sequence: TGTGCCAGCAGCCTCCAGGGGGCAAACCAAGAGACCCAGTACTTC.

This clone came up a few times. The chain has TRBV5-1 and TRBJ1-2, with D possibly being TRBD1 (6 bases). V shed 5 bases and J shed 6 bases, with 8 bases lying between them. CDR3 length: 11 amino acids. Germline CDR1 and CDR2: SGHRS and YFSETQ. As DNA, the CDR3 is TGCGCCAGCAGAAGGGGGAATGGCTACACCTTC. It encodes CASRRGNGYTF.

This clone was picked up one time. This sequence joins TRBV29-1 and TRBJ2-7; D is possibly TRBD1 (6 bases). Trimming pared 4 bases from V and 3 bases from J, leaving 28 bases between. This CDR3 region has 18 residues. CDR1 and CDR2 (germline): SQVTM, ANQGSEA. The CDR3 loop is CSVAVFQRFPTGHYEQYF. The DNA for the CDR3 is TGCAGCGTTGCCGTTTTTCAGAGGTTCCCGACAGGACACTACGAGCAGTACTTC.

The rearrangement links TRBV29-1 to TRBJ2-7; 7 bases agree with TRBD2. V dropped 7 bases and J dropped 3; count of bases not matched to a gene: 6. The CDR3 is made up of 12 amino acids. Germline V CDR1 and CDR2: SQVTM, ANQGSEA. The CDR3: CSAGGRSYEQYF. As DNA, the CDR3 is TGCAGCGCCGGGGGGAGAAGCTACGAGCAGTACTTC.

The chain employs TRBV19 and TRBJ1-1; D possibly corresponds to TRBD1 (5 bases). The CDR3 runs to 13 residues. Germline CDR1 LNHDA, CDR2 SQIVND (reference sequence). Trimming pared 4 bases from V and 1 base from J, leaving 7 bases between. The CDR3 is CASSKQENTEAFF. DNA of the CDR3: TGTGCCAGTAGTAAACAGGAGAACACTGAAGCTTTCTTT.